Listed below are T cell receptor beta chains from one sample, sequenced in a study of blood T cells in healthy people across ages. Each CDR3 protein gets one entry after TCRdb re-called the 5' RACE reads with MiXCR. The repertoire holds about 1.7 million distinct CDR3 sequences, roughly 27% seen once, with roughly 8% in the top ten. The specimen was blood. All receptors derive from a woman between 25 and 40 years old in good health. The CDR3 runs from the conserved cysteine through the conserved F or W. D genes are given only for firm matches. Only some rows state a clone size, as once, few, many or a class for expanded clones.

TRBV6-5,few,TRBD2,TRBJ2-5,TGTGCCAGCAGCCCACCGGGAGCGGGGGGGAAAGAGACCCAGTACTTC,CASSPPGAGGKETQYF
TRBV20-1,-,-,TRBJ2-3,TGCAGTGCTAGATCTGACCTAAGAGGGACGGATACGCAGTATTTT,CSARSDLRGTDTQYF
TRBV7-3,few,-,TRBJ2-3,TGTGCCAGCAGCTTAATGGGGACTGCCACAGATACGCAGTATTTT,CASSLMGTATDTQYF
TRBV5-1,-,TRBD2,TRBJ2-7,TGCGCCAGCAGCCCCCTATCCCTAGCGGGAGCTCACGAGCAGTACTTC,CASSPLSLAGAHEQYF
TRBV5-1,-,TRBD2,TRBJ2-1,TGCGCCAGCAGCTTGGGGGACGGGGGGTCTGGGAATGAGCAGTTCTTC,CASSLGDGGSGNEQFF
TRBV4-2,-,-,TRBJ1-5,TGTGCCAGCAGCCAAGCCGTGGGTAACAATCAGCCCCAGCATTTT,CASSQAVGNNQPQHF
TRBV3-1,few,-,TRBJ1-2,TGTGCCAGCAGCCAGGTAGGGACTGGCTACACCTTC,CASSQVGTGYTF
TRBV12-3/TRBV12-4,few,-,TRBJ1-5,TGTGCCAGCAGTTCCGCCCCACAGCCCTATCAGCCCCAGCATTTT,CASSSAPQPYQPQHF
TRBV29-1,-,-,TRBJ1-1,TGCAGCGTTGAACATGTGACGGCGAACACTGAAGCTTTCTTT,CSVEHVTANTEAFF
TRBV20-1,once,TRBD1,TRBJ2-7,TGCAGTGCCGCCGCGGACAGGCAAACCTACGAGCAGTACTTC,CSAAADRQTYEQYF
TRBV7-6,-,TRBD1,TRBJ2-5,TGTGCCAGCAGGGTCGGGGTGGCAGGGGGCCGCAAAGAGACCCAGTACTTC,CASRVGVAGGRKETQYF
TRBV20-1,-,TRBD1,TRBJ2-7,TGCAGTGCTAGAGGAGGGACAGGGGGGGCCTACGAGCAGTACTTC,CSARGGTGGAYEQYF
TRBV20-1,-,-,TRBJ2-5,TGCAGTGCTAGAGTCTGCGACAGCCTCCAAGAGACCCAGTACTTC,CSARVCDSLQETQYF
TRBV27,-,TRBD1,TRBJ1-6,TGTGCCAGCAGTACGACAGGGGATGGTAGCTCACCCCTCCACTTT,CASSTTGDGSSPLHF
TRBV20-1,-,TRBD1,TRBJ1-5,TGCAGTGCTACACAGGGGGCAGAGGATCAGCCCCAGCATTTT,CSATQGAEDQPQHF
TRBV29-1,-,-,TRBJ2-1,TGCAGCGCTGAAGATTTAACCCGAAGCTCCTACAATGAGCAGTTCTTC,CSAEDLTRSSYNEQFF
TRBV5-5,-,-,TRBJ2-5,TGTGCCAGCAGCTTGGTAGACACCGGAGGGGGGACCCAGTACTTC,CASSLVDTGGGTQYF
TRBV20-1,many,TRBD1,TRBJ2-3,TGCAGTGCTTGGACAGGGGCAGATACGCAGTATTTT,CSAWTGADTQYF
TRBV25-1,-,TRBD2,TRBJ2-1,TGTGCCAGCAGTATAGGACTAGCGGGAGGGTTGGATGAGCAGTTCTTC,CASSIGLAGGLDEQFF
TRBV28,-,-,TRBJ2-7,TGTGCCAGCACCCCGGGACAAGGCTACGAGCAGTACTTC,CASTPGQGYEQYF
TRBV20-1,once,TRBD2,TRBJ2-3,TGCAGTGCGACGATCGCTAGCGGGAGCACAGATACGCAGTATTTT,CSATIASGSTDTQYF
TRBV7-6,-,-,TRBJ2-7,TGTGCCAGCAGCTTAAATGAGAATGAGCAGTACTTC,CASSLNENEQYF
TRBV15,-,TRBD1,TRBJ1-4,TGTGCCACCAGCAGAGACCCCACAGGGGGCAGTGAAAAACTGTTTTTT,CATSRDPTGGSEKLFF
TRBV20-1,-,-,TRBJ1-1,TGCAGTGCTAGAGTTTGGGGAGACACTGAAGCTTTCTTT,CSARVWGDTEAFF
TRBV15,many,-,TRBJ2-5,TGTGCCACCAGCAGAGGAGGAGGTGAGGGAGAGACCCAGTACTTC,CATSRGGGEGETQYF
TRBV27,-,-,TRBJ2-5,TGTGCCAGCAGCTCGGGACGGGGTGCAGGGACCCAGTACTTC,CASSSGRGAGTQYF
TRBV13,few,-,TRBJ1-1,TGTGCCAGCAGCTTGGGGGCAGGGAGGACTGAAGCTTTCTTT,CASSLGAGRTEAFF
TRBV11-2,many,-,TRBJ2-3,TGTGCCAGCAGCTTAGAGGATGCCACAGATACGCAGTATTTT,CASSLEDATDTQYF
TRBV20-1,many,-,TRBJ2-3,TGCAGTGCTCGTAGCGGAGATACGCAGTATTTT,CSARSGDTQYF
TRBV4-3,many,TRBD1,TRBJ2-1,TGCGCCAGCAGCCAAGATCAGGACAGGGTCATCGATGAGCAGTTCTTC,CASSQDQDRVIDEQFF
TRBV27,many,-,TRBJ2-7,TGTGCCAGCAGTTTATCCGAGTCGGGCTACGAGCAGTACTTC,CASSLSESGYEQYF
TRBV24-1,many,-,TRBJ2-1,TGTGCCACCAGTGAGGACGGATTAGGGACGCAGTTCTTC,CATSEDGLGTQFF
TRBV2,few,TRBD1,TRBJ1-5,TGTGCCAGCAGTGAGGGACAGAATCAGCCCCAGCATTTT,CASSEGQNQPQHF
TRBV15,-,-,TRBJ2-7,TGTGCCACCAGCAGAGAAAAAGGGGCCTACGAGCAGTACTTC,CATSREKGAYEQYF
TRBV12-3/TRBV12-4,many,-,TRBJ1-2,TGTGCCAGCAGTCTACCAGGGGACCTTAGGCCCTATGGCTACACCTTC,CASSLPGDLRPYGYTF
TRBV5-1,-,TRBD1,TRBJ1-4,TGCGCCAGCACCCGACAGGGCCAAACAAATGAAAAACTGTTTTTT,CASTRQGQTNEKLFF
TRBV6-2/TRBV6-3,few,-,TRBJ2-1,TGTGCCAGCAGTTACTCGATTCCACAGCGAGAGCAGTTCTTC,CASSYSIPQREQFF
TRBV4-1,-,TRBD1,TRBJ2-1,TGCGCCAGCAGCCAACGGGACAGAATCAATGAGCAGTTCTTC,CASSQRDRINEQFF
TRBV2,many,TRBD1,TRBJ2-5,TGTGCCAGCAGTCAACAGGGGCCCCAAGAGACCCAGTACTTC,CASSQQGPQETQYF